This T cell receptor beta chain was profiled in a study of T cell responses to AZD1222 COVID-19 vaccine. General study points: Seropositive at baseline were only six or seven AZD1222 recipients. An increase in Spike-specific TCR breadth and depth was observed after two AZD1222 doses. At 160-218 and 743-854, vaccine-associated CD4 TCRs were dominant, and they spanned spike.

This clone was picked up one time. Its antigen is as yet unknown. Germline CDR1 MGHRA, CDR2 YSYEKL. With 1 base removed from V and 3 bases from J, the gap between germline ends came to 15 bases. The CDR3 length is 16 residues. The table came from immunoSEQ multiplex PCR; TCRdb's copy has only in-frame clones and leaves some out. The table includes some 150,000 clones, about 85% detected once. The specimen was peripheral blood, collected after recovery from COVID-19. This chain connects TRBV4-1 to TRBJ1-1, with TRBD1 as a possible D gene (6 bases). This TCR derives from an adult who had recovered from COVID-19. The CDR3 nucleotides read TGCGCCAGCAGCCAAGTAGGTACCAGGGGTTACACTGAAGCTTTCTTT. It codes for CASSQVGTRGYTEAFF.